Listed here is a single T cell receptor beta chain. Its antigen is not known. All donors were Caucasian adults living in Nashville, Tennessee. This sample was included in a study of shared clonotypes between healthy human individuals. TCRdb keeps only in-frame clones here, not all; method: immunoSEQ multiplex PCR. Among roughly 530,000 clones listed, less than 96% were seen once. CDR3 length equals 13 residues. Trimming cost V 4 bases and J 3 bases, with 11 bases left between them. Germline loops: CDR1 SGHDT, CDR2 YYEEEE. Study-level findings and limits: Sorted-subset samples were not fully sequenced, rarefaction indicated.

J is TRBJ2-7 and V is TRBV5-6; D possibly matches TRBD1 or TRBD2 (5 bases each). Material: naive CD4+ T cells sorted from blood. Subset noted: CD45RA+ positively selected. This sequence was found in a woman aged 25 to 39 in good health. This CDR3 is CASSRGRIYEQYF. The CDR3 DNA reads TGTGCCAGCAGCCGGGGACGGATCTACGAGCAGTACTTC.